This TCR beta chain emerged from a study of blood T cell repertoires in COVID-19. Germline lookup yields CDR1 MDHEN and CDR2 SYDVKM. This CDR3 is built from 14 residues. V lost 7 bases and J lost 5, with 12 bases in between. Sequencing was performed with immunoSEQ multiplex PCR; in TCRdb, only in-frame clones are kept and a portion is missing. The sample holds about 170,000 clones; around 80% are singletons and the top ten take approximately 16%. Symptom resolution, clearance, or two negative PCRs marked donors in Cohort 3 as recovered. The receptor's source is a man aged 45 to 65 who had recovered from COVID-19. Sequenced sample: PBMCs or T cells enriched from blood (not recorded which). The chain combines TRBV28 with TRBJ1-6; no definite D call. CDR3 in DNA: TGTGCCAGCAAAGCAGGTTTCGATAATTCACCCCTCCACTTT. Protein: CASKAGFDNSPLHF.